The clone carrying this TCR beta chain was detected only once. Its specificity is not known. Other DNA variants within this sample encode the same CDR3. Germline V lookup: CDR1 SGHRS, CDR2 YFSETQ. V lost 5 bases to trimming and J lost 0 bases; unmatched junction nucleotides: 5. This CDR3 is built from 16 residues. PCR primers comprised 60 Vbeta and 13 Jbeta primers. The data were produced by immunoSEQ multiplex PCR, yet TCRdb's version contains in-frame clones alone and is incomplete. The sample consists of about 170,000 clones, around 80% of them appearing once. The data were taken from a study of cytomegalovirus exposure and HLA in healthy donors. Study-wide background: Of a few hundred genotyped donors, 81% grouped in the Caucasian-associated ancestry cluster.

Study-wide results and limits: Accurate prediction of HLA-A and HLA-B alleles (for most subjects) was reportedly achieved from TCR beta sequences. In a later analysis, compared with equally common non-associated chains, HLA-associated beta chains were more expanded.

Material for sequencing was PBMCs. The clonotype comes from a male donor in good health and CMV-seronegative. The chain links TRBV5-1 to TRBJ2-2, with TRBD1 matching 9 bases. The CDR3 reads CASSFTGGSNTGELFF. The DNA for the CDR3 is TGCGCCAGCAGTTTTACAGGGGGCTCGAACACCGGGGAGCTGTTTTTT.